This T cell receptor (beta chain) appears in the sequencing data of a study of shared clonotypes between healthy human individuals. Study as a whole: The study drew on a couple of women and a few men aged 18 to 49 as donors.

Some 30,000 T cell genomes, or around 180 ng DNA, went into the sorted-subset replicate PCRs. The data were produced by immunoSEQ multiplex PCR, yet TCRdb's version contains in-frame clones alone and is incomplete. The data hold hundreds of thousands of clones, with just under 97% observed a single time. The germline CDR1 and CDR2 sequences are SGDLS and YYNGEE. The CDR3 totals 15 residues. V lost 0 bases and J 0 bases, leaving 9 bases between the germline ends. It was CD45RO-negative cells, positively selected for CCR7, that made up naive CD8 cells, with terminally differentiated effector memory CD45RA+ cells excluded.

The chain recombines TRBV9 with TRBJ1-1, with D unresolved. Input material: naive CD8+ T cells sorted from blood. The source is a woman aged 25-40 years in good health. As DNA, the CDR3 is TGTGCCAGCAGCGTAGATCCAGGCCTGAACACTGAAGCTTTCTTT. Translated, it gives CASSVDPGLNTEAFF.